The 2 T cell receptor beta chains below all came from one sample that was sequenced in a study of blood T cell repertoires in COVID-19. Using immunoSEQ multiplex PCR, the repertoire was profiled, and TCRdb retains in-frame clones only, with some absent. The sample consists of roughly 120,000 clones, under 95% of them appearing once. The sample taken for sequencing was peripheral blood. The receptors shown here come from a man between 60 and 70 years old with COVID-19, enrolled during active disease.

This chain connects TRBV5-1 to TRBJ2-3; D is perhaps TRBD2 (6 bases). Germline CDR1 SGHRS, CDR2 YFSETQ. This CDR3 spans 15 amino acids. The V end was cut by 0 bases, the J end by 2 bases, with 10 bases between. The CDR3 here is CASSLEGTYTDTQYF. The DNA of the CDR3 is TGCGCCAGCAGCTTGGAAGGGACTTACACAGATACGCAGTATTTT.

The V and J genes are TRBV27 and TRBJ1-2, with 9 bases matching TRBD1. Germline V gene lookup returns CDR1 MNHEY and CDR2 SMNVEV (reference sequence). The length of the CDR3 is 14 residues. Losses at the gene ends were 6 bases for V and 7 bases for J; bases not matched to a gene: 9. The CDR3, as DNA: TGTGCCAGCAGCTCCGGGACAGGGATGGTTGGCTACACCTTC. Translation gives CASSSGTGMVGYTF.